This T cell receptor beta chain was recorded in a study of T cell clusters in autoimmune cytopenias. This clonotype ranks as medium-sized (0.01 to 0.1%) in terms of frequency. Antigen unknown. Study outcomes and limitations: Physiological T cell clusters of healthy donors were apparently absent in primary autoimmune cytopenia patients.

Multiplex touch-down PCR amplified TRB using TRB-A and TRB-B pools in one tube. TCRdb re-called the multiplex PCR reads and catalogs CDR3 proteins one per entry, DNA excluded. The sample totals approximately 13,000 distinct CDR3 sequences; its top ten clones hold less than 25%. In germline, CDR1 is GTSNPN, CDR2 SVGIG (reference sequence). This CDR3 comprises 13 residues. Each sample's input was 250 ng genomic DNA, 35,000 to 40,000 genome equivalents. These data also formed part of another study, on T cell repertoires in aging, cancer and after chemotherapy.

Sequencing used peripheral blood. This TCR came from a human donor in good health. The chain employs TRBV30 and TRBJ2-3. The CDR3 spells CAWSVVYTDTQYF.